The source of this T cell receptor (beta chain) is a study of T cell responses to AZD1222 COVID-19 vaccine. Clones were read by immunoSEQ multiplex PCR, and TCRdb kept only the in-frame ones, dropping some. This sample has over 95,000 clones; about nine tenths occur once, and the top ten carry over 3.5%. The CDR3 is 14 amino acids. Germline loops: CDR1 SGHAT, CDR2 FQNNGV. Trimming at V came to 5 bases and at J to 3 bases, leaving 5 bases not matched to a gene. The chain uses TRBV11-2 and TRBJ1-1, with 8 nucleotides matching TRBD1. The sequence was obtained from an adult in good health. The material was peripheral blood, obtained on day 0 of AZD1222 vaccination. The CDR3 sequence: CASSPLTGDTEAFF. The CDR3 DNA is TGTGCCAGCAGCCCACTGACAGGGGACACTGAAGCTTTCTTT.